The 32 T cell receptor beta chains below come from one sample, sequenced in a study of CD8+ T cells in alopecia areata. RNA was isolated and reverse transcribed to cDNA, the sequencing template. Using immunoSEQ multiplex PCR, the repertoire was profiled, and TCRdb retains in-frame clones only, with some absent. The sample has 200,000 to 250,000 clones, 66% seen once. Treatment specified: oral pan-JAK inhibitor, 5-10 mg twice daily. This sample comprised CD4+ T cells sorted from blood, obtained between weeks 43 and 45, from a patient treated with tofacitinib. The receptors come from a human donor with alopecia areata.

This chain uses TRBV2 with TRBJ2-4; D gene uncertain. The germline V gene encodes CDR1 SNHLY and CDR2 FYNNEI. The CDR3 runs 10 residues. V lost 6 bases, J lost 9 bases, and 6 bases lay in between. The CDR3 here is CASSVSIQYF. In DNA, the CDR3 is TGTGCCAGCAGCGTTAGCATTCAGTACTTC.

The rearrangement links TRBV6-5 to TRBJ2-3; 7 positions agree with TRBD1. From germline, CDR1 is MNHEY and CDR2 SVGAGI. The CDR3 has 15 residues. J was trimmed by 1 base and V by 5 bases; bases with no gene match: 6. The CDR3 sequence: CASSPKTGGTDTQYF. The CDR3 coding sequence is TGTGCCAGCAGTCCTAAAACAGGGGGCACAGATACGCAGTATTTT.

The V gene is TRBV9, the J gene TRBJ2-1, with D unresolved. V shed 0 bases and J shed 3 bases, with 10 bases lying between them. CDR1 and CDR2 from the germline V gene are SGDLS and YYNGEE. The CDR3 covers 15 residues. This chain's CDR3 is CASSVAPGIYNEQFF. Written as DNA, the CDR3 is TGTGCCAGCAGCGTAGCCCCCGGAATCTACAATGAGCAGTTCTTC.

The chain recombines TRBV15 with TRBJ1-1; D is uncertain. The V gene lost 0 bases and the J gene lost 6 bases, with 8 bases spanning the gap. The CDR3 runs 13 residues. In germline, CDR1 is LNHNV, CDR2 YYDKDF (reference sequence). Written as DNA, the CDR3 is TGTGCCACCAGCAGAGACCCCGTCGCTGAAGCTTTCTTT. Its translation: CATSRDPVAEAFF.

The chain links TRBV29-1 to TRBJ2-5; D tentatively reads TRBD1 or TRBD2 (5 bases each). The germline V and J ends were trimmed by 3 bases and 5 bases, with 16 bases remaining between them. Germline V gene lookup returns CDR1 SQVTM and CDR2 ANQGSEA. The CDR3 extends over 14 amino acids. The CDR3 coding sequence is TGCAGCGTTGATGATCAGGGACGGTGGGAGACCCAGTACTTC. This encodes CSVDDQGRWETQYF.

The CDR3 DNA reads as TGTGCCAGCAGCTCCACCGGGACTGTCACCGGGGAGCTGTTTTTT. Residues: CASSSTGTVTGELFF. V is TRBV7-2 and J is TRBJ2-2; a possible D gene is TRBD2 (6 bases). The germline V gene has CDR1 SGHTA and CDR2 FQGNSA. The CDR3 has 15 amino acids. V lost 4 bases to trimming and J lost 4 bases, with 13 bases between them.

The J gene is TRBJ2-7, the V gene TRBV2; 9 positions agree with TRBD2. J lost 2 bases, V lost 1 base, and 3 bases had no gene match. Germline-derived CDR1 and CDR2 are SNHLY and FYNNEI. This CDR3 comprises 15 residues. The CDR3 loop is CASSEGGLAAYEQYF. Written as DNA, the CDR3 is TGTGCCAGCAGTGAAGGGGGACTAGCCGCCTACGAGCAGTACTTC.

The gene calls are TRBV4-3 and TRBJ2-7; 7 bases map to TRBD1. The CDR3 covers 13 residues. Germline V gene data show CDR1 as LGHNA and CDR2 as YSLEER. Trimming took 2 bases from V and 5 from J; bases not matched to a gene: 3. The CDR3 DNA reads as TGCGCCAGCAGCCAACAGACAGGGAACGAGCAGTACTTC. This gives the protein CASSQQTGNEQYF.

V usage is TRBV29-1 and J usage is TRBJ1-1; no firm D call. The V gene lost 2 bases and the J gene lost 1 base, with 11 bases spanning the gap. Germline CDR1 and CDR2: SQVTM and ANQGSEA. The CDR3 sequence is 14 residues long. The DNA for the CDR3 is TGCAGCGTTGAACCCCGACAAGCGAACACTGAAGCTTTCTTT. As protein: CSVEPRQANTEAFF.

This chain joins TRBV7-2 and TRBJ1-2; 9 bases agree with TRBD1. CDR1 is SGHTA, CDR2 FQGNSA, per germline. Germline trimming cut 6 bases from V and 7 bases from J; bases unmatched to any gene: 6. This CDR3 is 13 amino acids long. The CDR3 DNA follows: TGTGCCAGCAGTGAACAGGGGGCGGGTGGCTACACCTTC. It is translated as CASSEQGAGGYTF.

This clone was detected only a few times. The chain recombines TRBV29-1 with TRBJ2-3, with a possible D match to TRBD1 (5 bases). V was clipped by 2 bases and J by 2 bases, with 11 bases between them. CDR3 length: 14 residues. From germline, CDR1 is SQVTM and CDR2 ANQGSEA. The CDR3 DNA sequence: TGCAGCGTTGAAACCCAGGGTCACACAGATACGCAGTATTTT. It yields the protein CSVETQGHTDTQYF.

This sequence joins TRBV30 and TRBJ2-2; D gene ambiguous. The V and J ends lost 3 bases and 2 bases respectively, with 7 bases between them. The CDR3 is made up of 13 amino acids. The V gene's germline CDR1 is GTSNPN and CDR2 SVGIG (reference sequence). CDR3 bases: TGTGCCTGGAGGAGGTCTAACACCGGGGAGCTGTTTTTT. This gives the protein CAWRRSNTGELFF.

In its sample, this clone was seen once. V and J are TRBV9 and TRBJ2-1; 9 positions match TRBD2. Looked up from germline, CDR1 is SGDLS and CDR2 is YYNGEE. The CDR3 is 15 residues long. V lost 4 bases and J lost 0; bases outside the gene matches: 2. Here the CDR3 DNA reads TGTGCCAGCAGCCGCGGGGGGGTCTCCTACAATGAGCAGTTCTTC. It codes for CASSRGGVSYNEQFF.

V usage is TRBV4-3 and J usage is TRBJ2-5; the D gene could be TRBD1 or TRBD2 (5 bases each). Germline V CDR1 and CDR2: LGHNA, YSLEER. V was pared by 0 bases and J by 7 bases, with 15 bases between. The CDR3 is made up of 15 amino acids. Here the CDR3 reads CASSQDHGAPGTQYF. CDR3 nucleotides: TGCGCCAGCAGCCAAGATCACGGGGCTCCCGGGACCCAGTACTTC.

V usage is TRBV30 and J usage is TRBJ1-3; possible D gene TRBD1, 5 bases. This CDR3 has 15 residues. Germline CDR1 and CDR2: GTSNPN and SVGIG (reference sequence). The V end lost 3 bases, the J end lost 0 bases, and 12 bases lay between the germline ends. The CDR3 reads CAWRTRTISGNTIYF. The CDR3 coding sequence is TGTGCCTGGAGAACACGGACAATCTCTGGAAACACCATATATTTT.

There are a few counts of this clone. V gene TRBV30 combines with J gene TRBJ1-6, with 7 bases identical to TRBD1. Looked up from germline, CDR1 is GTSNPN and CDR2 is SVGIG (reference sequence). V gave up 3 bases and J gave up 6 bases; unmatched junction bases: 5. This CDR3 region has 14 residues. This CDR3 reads CAWRGDSRNSPLHF. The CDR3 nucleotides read TGTGCCTGGAGAGGGGACAGCCGTAATTCACCCCTCCACTTT. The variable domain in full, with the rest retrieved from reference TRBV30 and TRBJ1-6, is SQTIHQWPATLVQPVGSPLSLECTVEGTSNPNLYWYRQAAGRGLQLLFYSVGIGQISSEVPQNLSASRPQDRQFILSSKKLLLSDSGFYLCAWRGDSRNSPLHFGNGTRLTVT.

In DNA form, the CDR3 reads TGTGCCTGGAGTGTGGGGGCGACAGCGAACACTGAAGCTTTCTTT. As protein: CAWSVGATANTEAFF. This chain connects TRBV30 to TRBJ1-1, with a tentative D call TRBD1 (6 bases). CDR1 GTSNPN and CDR2 SVGIG come from the germline V gene (reference sequence). The CDR3 runs 15 residues. The V gene lost 0 bases and the J gene lost 1 base, with 12 bases spanning the gap.

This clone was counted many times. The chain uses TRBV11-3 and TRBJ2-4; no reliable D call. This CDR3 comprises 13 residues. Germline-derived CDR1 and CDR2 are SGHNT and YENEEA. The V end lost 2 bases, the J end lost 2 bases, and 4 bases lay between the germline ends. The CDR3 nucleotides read TGTGCCAGCAGCTTACAATCCAAAAACATTCAGTACTTC. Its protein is CASSLQSKNIQYF.

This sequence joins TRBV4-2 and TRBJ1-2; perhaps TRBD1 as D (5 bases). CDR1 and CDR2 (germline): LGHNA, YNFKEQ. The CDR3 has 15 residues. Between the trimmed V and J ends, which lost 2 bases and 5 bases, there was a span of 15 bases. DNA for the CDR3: TGTGCCAGCAGCCAATCCCTGGGGACGGCGTATGGCTACACCTTC. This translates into CASSQSLGTAYGYTF.

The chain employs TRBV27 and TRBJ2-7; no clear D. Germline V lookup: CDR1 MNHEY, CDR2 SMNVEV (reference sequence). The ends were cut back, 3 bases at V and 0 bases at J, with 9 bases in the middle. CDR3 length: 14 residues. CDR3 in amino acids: CASSFGYSSYEQYF. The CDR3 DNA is TGTGCCAGCAGTTTCGGGTATAGCTCCTACGAGCAGTACTTC.

CDR3 DNA: TGTGCCAGCAGTCCGACAGGGCGGGACGGCTACACCTTC. It specifies CASSPTGRDGYTF. The chain uses TRBV5-5 and TRBJ1-2; 7 bases line up with TRBD1. V dropped 5 bases and J dropped 8; count of bases not matched to a gene: 9. Germline CDR1 SGHKS, CDR2 YYEKEE (reference sequence). This CDR3 spans 13 amino acids.

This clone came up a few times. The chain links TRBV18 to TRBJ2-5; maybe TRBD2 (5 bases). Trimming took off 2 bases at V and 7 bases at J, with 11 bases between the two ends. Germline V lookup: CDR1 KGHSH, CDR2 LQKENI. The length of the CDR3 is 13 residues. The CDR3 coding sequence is TGTGCCAGCTCACCAGATGGGAGCGGGACCCAGTACTTC. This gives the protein CASSPDGSGTQYF.

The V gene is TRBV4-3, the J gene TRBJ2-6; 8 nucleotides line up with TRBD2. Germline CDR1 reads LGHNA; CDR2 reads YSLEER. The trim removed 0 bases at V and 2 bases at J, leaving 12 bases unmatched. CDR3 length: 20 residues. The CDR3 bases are TGCGCCAGCAGCCAAGATCCGTCCGGGGGGGTTGGAACTGGGGCCAACGTCCTGACTTTC. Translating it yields CASSQDPSGGVGTGANVLTF.

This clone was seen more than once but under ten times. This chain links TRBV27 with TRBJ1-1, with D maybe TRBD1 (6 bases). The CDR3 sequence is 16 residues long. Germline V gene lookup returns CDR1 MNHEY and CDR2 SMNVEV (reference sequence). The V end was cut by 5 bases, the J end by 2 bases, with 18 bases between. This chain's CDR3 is CASSPRGQFGNTEAFF. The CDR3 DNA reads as TGTGCCAGCAGTCCTCGCGGACAGTTTGGAAACACTGAAGCTTTCTTT.

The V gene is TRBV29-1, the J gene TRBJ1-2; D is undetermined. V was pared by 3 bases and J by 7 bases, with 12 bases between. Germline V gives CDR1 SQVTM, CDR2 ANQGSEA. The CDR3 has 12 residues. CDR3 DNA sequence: TGCAGCGTTGATACGGCAGCTGGTGGCTACACCTTC. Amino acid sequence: CSVDTAAGGYTF.

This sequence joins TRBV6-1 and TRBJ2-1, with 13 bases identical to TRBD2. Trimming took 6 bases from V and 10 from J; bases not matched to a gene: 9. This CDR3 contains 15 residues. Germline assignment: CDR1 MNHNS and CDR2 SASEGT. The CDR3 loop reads CASSATSGGGPEQFF. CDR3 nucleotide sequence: TGTGCCAGCAGCGCAACTAGCGGGGGGGGACCAGAGCAGTTCTTC.

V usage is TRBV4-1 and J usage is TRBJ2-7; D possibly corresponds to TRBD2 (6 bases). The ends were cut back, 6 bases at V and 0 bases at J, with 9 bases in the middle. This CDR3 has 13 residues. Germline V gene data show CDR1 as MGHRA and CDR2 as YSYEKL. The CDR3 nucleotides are TGCGCCAGCAGTGGAGGGGACTCCTACGAGCAGTACTTC. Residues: CASSGGDSYEQYF.

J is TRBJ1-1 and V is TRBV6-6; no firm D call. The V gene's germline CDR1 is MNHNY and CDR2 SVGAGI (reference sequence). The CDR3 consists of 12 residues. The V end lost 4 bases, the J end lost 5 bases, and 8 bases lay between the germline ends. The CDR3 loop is CASSSTGTEAFF. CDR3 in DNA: TGTGCCAGCAGTTCAACCGGGACTGAAGCTTTCTTT.

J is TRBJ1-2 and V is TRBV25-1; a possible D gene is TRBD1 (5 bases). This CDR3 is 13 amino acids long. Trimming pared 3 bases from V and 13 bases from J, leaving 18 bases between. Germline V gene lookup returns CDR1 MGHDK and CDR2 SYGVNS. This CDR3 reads CASSDYGAGSCTF. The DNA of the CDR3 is TGTGCCAGCAGTGACTATGGGGCGGGTTCATGCACCTTC.

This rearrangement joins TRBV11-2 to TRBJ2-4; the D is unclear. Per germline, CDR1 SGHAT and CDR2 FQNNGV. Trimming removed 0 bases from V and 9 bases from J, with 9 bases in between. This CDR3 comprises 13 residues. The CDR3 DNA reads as TGTGCCAGCAGCTTAGAGGGTTCAGGCATTCAGTACTTC. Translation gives CASSLEGSGIQYF.

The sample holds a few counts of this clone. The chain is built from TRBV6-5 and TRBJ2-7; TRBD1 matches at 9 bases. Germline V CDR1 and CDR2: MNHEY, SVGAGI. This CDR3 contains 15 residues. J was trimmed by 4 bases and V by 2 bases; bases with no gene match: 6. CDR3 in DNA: TGTGCCAGCAGTTACACCTTGGGACAGGGATACGAGCAGTACTTC. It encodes CASSYTLGQGYEQYF.

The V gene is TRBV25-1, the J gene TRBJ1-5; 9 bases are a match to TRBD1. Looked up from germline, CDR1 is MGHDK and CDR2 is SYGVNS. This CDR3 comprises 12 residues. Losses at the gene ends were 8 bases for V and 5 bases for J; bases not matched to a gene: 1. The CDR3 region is CASWDRDQPQHF. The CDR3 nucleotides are TGTGCCAGCTGGGACAGGGATCAGCCCCAGCATTTT.